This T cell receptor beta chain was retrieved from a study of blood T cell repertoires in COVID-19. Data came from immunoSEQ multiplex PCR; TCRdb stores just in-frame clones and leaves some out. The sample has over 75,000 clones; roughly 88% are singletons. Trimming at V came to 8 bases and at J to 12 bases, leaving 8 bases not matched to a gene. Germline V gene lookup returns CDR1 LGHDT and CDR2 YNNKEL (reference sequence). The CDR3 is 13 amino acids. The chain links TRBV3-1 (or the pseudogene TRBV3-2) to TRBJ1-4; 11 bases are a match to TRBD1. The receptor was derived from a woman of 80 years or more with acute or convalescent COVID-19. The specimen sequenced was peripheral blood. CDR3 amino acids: CASGVAGQGELFF. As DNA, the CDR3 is TGTGCCAGCGGGGTAGCGGGACAGGGGGAACTGTTTTTT.